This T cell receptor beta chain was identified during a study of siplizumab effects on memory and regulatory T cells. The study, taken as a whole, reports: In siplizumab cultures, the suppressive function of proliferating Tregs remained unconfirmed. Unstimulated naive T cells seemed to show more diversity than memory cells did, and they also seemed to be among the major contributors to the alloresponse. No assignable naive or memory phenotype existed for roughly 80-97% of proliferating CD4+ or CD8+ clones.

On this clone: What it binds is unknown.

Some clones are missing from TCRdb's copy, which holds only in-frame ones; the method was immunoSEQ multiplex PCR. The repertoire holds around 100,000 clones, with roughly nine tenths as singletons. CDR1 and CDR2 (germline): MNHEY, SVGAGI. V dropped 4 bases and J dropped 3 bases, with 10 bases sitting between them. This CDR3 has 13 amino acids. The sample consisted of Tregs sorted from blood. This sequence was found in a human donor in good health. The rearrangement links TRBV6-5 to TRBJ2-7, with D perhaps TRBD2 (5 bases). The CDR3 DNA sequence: TGTGCCAGCAGTTCCTGGACTGGCTACGAGCAGTACTTC. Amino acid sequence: CASSSWTGYEQYF.